This is a list of T cell receptor beta chains from one sample in a study of cytomegalovirus exposure and HLA in healthy donors. Clones were read by immunoSEQ multiplex PCR, and TCRdb kept only the in-frame ones, dropping some. The table has roughly 250,000 clones, under 90% seen once. The specimen sequenced was PBMCs. Receptors were obtained from a girl aged 2-15 years in good health and CMV-seronegative. CDR3s leave out the opening cysteine and the closing phenylalanine or tryptophan. D genes are given only for firm matches. Some rows have no size entry. The others give once, few or many, or a class for an expanded clone.

D,V,size,J,CDR3
TRBD1,TRBV2,few,TRBJ1-1,AINSGGYTEAF
NA,TRBV6-6,NA,TRBJ2-7,ASSYGGPYEQY
TRBD1,TRBV7-6,NA,TRBJ2-7,ASSWDRGWVEQY
TRBD1,TRBV4-1,NA,TRBJ1-2,ASSQAQDRGGYT
NA,TRBV19,NA,TRBJ2-3,ASSIDLGFGHQY
NA,TRBV30,few,TRBJ1-6,AWSTPTGTQNSPLH
NA,TRBV28,NA,TRBJ1-4,ASMRQVNEKLF
TRBD1,TRBV6-6,NA,TRBJ2-3,ASSYGTGDTQY
NA,TRBV5-6,NA,TRBJ2-1,ASSLGGDEQF
TRBD2,TRBV19,NA,TRBJ2-7,ASSGAGDISYEQY
NA,TRBV14,NA,TRBJ2-5,ASSHSLETQY